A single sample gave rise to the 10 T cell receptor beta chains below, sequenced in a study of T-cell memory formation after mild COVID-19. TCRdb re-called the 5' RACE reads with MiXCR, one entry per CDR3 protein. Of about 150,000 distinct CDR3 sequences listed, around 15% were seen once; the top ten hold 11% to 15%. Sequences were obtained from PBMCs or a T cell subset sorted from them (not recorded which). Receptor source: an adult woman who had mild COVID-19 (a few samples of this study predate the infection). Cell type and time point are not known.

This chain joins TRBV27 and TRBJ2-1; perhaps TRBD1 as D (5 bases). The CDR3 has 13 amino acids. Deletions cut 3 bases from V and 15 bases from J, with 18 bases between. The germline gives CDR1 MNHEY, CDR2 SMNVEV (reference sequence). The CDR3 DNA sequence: TGTGCCAGCAGTTTCCAGGGTCCCTCGTCGCGGTTCTTC. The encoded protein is CASSFQGPSSRFF.

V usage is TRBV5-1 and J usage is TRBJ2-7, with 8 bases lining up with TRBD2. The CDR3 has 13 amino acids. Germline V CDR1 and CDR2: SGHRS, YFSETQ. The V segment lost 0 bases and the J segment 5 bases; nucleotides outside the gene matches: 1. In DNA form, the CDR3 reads TGCGCCAGCAGCTTGGTGGGACTAGACGAGCAGTACTTC. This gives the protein CASSLVGLDEQYF.

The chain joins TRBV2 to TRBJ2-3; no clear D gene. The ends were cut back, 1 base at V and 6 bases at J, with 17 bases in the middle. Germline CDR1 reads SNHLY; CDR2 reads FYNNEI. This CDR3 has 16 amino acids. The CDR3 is CASSEGTGSSSDTQYF. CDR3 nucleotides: TGTGCCAGCAGTGAAGGTACCGGCAGCAGCTCGGATACGCAGTATTTT.

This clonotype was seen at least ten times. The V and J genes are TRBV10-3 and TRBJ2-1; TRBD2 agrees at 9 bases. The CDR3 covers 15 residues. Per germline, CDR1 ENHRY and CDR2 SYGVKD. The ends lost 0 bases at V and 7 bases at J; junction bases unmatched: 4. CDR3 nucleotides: TGTGCCATCAGTGAGTCGGGGCTAGCGGGAAATGAGCAGTTCTTC. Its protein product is CAISESGLAGNEQFF.

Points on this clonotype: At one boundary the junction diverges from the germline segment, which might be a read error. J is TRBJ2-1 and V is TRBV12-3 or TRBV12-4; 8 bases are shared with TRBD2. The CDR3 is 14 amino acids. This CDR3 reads CASSIAGSYNEQFF. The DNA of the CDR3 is TGTGCCAGCAGTATAGCGGGGTCCTACAATGAGCAGTTCTTC.

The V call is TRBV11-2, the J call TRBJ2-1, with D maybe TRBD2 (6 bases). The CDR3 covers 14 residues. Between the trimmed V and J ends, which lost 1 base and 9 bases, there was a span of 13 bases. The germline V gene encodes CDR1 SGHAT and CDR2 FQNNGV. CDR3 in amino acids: CASSLGGTSPEQFF. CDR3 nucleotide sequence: TGTGCCAGCAGCTTAGGGGGGACTTCCCCTGAGCAGTTCTTC.

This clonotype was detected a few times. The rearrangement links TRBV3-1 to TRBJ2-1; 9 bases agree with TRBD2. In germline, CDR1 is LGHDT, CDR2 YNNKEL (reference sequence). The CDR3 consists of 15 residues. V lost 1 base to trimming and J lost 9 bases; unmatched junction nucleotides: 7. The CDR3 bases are TGTGCCAGCAGCCAAGGAGTAGCGGGGGCCTTTGAGCAGTTCTTC. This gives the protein CASSQGVAGAFEQFF.

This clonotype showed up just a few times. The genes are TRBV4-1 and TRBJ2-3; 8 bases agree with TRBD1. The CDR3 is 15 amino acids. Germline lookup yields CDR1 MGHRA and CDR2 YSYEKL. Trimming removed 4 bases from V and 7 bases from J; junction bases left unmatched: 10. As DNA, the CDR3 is TGCGCCAGCAGCCTCAGTTCCGGACAGGGACATACGCAGTATTTT. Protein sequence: CASSLSSGQGHTQYF.

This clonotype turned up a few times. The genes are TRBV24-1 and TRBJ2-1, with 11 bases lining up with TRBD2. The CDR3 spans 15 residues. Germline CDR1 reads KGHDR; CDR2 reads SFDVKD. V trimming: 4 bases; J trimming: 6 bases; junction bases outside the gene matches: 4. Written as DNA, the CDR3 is TGTGCCACCAGTGACGCGGGACTAGCGGTCAATGAGCAGTTCTTC. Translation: CATSDAGLAVNEQFF.

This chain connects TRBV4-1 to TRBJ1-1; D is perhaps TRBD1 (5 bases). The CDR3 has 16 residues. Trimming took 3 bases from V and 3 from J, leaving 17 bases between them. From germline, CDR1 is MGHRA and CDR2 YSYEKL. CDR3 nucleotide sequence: TGCGCCAGCAGCCAGCGATTTTGGGGACGCTACACTGAAGCTTTCTTT. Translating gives CASSQRFWGRYTEAFF.